The 13 T cell receptor beta chains below were found in one sample sequenced in a study of blood T cells in healthy people across ages (dated by TCRdb to the mid-2010s). The library was produced with 5' RACE. The second PCR ran for about 6 to 12 cycles and used a J-beta primer mix along with a sample-barcoded 5' primer. TCRdb reran the public reads through fastp at Q25 and MiXCR, keeping productive beta chains. Each CDR3 protein gets just one entry, which takes the most common genes and DNA from the rows behind it. Counted in this sample were some 1,800,000 distinct CDR3 sequences; about two fifths of them appeared once. The top ten constitute around 23% of the sample. The sample taken for sequencing was blood. These receptors were obtained from a human donor in good health.

The rearrangement joins TRBV6-2 or TRBV6-3 to TRBJ2-3, with 9 bases that match TRBD1. CDR1 and CDR2 from the germline V gene are MNHEY and SVGEGT. The V and J ends lost 7 bases and 4 bases, in that order; junction bases with no gene match: 12. CDR3 size: 16 residues. Written as DNA, the CDR3 is TGTGCCAGCAACCACGACGGGACAGGGATCCCAGATACGCAGTATTTT. It specifies CASNHDGTGIPDTQYF.

This clonotype was observed a few times. The CDR3 sequence is CSVEPRETQYF. The CDR3 DNA sequence: TGCAGCGTTGAACCCCGGGAGACCCAGTACTTC. The chain joins TRBV29-1 to TRBJ2-5; D gene unclear. V was pared by 2 bases and J by 5 bases, with 6 bases between. Germline V gene lookup returns CDR1 SQVTM and CDR2 ANQGSEA. The CDR3 runs 11 residues.

The gene calls are TRBV7-9 and TRBJ1-2; D may be TRBD1 (5 bases). Germline V CDR1 and CDR2: SEHNR, FQNEAQ (reference sequence). The CDR3 is 15 residues long. Trimming stripped 4 bases from V and 2 bases from J, with 14 bases between. The CDR3 region has the DNA TGTGCCAGCAGCTATAAGCTGACAGAGAACTATGGCTACACCTTC. Translated: CASSYKLTENYGYTF.

The chain recombines TRBV2 with TRBJ2-7; D call uncertain. The CDR3 is 14 amino acids. The germline V and J ends were trimmed by 1 base and 3 bases, with 10 bases remaining between them. Germline CDR1 and CDR2: SNHLY and FYNNEI. The CDR3 DNA reads TGTGCCAGCAGTGAAGGGGTCAGTCACTACGAGCAGTACTTC. It specifies CASSEGVSHYEQYF.

V is TRBV29-1 and J is TRBJ2-3; D unresolved. The CDR3 has 13 residues. CDR1 and CDR2 from the germline V gene are SQVTM and ANQGSEA. Trimming left V 7 bases short and J 0 bases short, with 11 bases between. The CDR3 reads CSGAGSSTDTQYF. The CDR3 nucleotides are TGCAGCGGTGCAGGTTCTAGCACAGATACGCAGTATTTT.

V and J are TRBV12-5 and TRBJ2-4; the D gene is possibly TRBD1 (6 bases). The J call may be mistaken, given a closer DNA end match to TRBJ2-7. Germline loops: CDR1 LGHNT, CDR2 FRNRAP. The CDR3 totals 17 residues. The CDR3 reads CASGLVPNPGAGGEQYF. CDR3 DNA: TGTGCTAGTGGTTTGGTCCCTAATCCAGGGGCAGGTGGCGAGCAGTACTTC.

This clonotype came up once. This chain uses TRBV12-3 or TRBV12-4 with TRBJ1-4; 7 bases match TRBD1. The J segment lost 5 bases and the V segment lost 6 bases, leaving 12 bases of the junction unmatched. The CDR3 runs 16 residues. The CDR3 loop reads CASSFTGVGGNEKLFF. The DNA of the CDR3 is TGTGCCAGCAGCTTCACAGGGGTTGGGGGAAATGAAAAACTGTTTTTT.

There are a few counts of this clonotype. This chain uses TRBV3-1 with TRBJ2-5; no definite D call. Trimming cost V 0 bases and J 5 bases, with 10 bases left between them. CDR3 size: 14 residues. CDR1 is LGHDT and CDR2 is YNNKEL in the germline V gene (reference sequence). CDR3 nucleotides: TGTGCCAGCAGCCAAGAAGGAACGCGGGAGACCCAGTACTTC. This gives the protein CASSQEGTRETQYF.

This clonotype occurred a few times. The chain joins TRBV20-1 to TRBJ1-2, with 8 bases lining up with TRBD1. The V gene end was trimmed by 0 bases and the J gene end by 4 bases; junction bases not matched to a gene: 7. In germline, CDR1 is DFQATT, CDR2 SNEGSKA (reference sequence). This CDR3 has 15 amino acids. The CDR3 is CSARDTPGGAYGYTF. The CDR3 coding sequence is TGCAGTGCTAGAGATACCCCAGGGGGCGCCTATGGCTACACCTTC.

In its sample, this clonotype was seen a few times. The V and J genes are TRBV30 and TRBJ1-2; D is undetermined. This CDR3 is built from 13 residues. The germline gives CDR1 GTSNPN, CDR2 SVGIG (reference sequence). Trimming removed 0 bases from V and 8 bases from J, with 13 bases in between. The CDR3 is CAWSVAGSSGYTF. In DNA, the CDR3 is TGTGCCTGGAGTGTGGCTGGGTCAAGCGGCTACACCTTC.

V usage is TRBV5-1 and J usage is TRBJ2-3, with a possible D match to TRBD1 (5 bases). The CDR3 is made up of 16 amino acids. Trimming left V 0 bases short and J 1 base short, with 12 bases between. Germline V lookup: CDR1 SGHRS, CDR2 YFSETQ. The CDR3 DNA sequence: TGCGCCAGCAGCTTGGCGTGGGGCCTCCGCACAGATACGCAGTATTTT. It is translated as CASSLAWGLRTDTQYF.

The chain combines TRBV7-6 with TRBJ2-6, with 11 bases matching TRBD1. Germline CDR1 is SGHVS and CDR2 is FNYEAQ. V shed 5 bases and J 2 bases; nucleotides not matched to a gene: 8. The CDR3 consists of 18 residues. The CDR3 reads CASSVRRGQGAGANVLTF. CDR3 nucleotides: TGTGCCAGCAGCGTCCGGAGGGGACAGGGGGCTGGGGCCAACGTCCTGACTTTC.

The chain joins TRBV5-1 to TRBJ2-7, with D tentatively TRBD2 (6 bases). Germline assignment: CDR1 SGHRS and CDR2 YFSETQ. V was shortened by 4 bases and J by 7 bases, with 27 bases between the two germline ends. The CDR3 spans 17 residues. The CDR3 loop reads CASSLGPGLRPSGEQYF. The CDR3 coding sequence is TGCGCCAGCAGCCTGGGGCCGGGACTTCGTCCCTCGGGGGAGCAGTACTTC.